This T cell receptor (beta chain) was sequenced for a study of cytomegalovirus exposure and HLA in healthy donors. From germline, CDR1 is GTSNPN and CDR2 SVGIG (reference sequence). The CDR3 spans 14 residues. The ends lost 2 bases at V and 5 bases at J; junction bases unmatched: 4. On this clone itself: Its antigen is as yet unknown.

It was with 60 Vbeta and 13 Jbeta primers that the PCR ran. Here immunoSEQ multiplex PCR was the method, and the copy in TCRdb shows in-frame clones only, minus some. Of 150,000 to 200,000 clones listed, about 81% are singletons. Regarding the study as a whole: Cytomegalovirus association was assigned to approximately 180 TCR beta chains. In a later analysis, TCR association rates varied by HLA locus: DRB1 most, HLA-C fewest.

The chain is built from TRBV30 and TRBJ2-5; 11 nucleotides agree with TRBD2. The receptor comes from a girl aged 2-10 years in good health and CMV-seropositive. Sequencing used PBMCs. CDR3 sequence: CAWSWASGRETQYF. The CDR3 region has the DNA TGTGCCTGGAGTTGGGCTAGCGGGAGGGAGACCCAGTACTTC.